This TCR beta chain originates from a study of control samples from healthy donors and cancer patients. Clones were read by immunoSEQ multiplex PCR, and TCRdb kept only the in-frame ones, dropping some. The sample shows more than 100,000 clones, around 90% of them seen only once. This CDR3 region has 14 residues. The germline CDR1 and CDR2 sequences are KGHDR and SFDVKD. Trimming left V 4 bases short and J 8 bases short, with 14 bases between. V is TRBV24-1 and J is TRBJ1-3; TRBD1 is a possible D gene (5 bases). The sequence came from a man younger than 30 in good health. The sequenced sample was blood. CDR3 protein: CATSEAGRGDTIYF. CDR3 DNA: TGTGCCACCAGTGAGGCGGGTCGGGGCGACACCATATATTTT.